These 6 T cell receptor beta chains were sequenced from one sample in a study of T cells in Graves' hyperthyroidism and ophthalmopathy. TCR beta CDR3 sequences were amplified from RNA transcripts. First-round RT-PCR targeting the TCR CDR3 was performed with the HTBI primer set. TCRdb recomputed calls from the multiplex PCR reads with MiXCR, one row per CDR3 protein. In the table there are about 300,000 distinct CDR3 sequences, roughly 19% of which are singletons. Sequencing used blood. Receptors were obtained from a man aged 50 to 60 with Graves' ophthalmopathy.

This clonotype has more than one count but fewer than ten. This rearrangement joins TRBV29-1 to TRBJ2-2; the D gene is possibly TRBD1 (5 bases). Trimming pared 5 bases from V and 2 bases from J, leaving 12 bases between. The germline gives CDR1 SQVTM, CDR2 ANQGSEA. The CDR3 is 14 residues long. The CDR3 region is CSVLGQINTGELFF. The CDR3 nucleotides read TGCAGCGTTCTGGGGCAGATAAACACCGGGGAGCTGTTTTTT.

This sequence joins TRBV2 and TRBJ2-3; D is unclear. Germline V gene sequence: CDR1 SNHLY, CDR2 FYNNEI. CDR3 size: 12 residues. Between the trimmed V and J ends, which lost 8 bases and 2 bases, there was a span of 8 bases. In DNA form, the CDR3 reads TGTGCCAGCTTCGATTACACAGATACGCAGTATTTT. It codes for CASFDYTDTQYF.

The CDR3 reads CASSATGYNSPLHF. In nucleotides, the CDR3 is TGCGCCAGCAGCGCGACAGGCTATAATTCACCCCTCCACTTT. The chain uses TRBV5-1 and TRBJ1-6, with D perhaps TRBD1 (6 bases). CDR3 size: 14 residues. Between the trimmed V and J ends, which lost 4 bases and 3 bases, there was a span of 8 bases. Per germline, CDR1 SGHRS and CDR2 YFSETQ. Using reference TRBV5-1 and TRBJ1-6 for the parts outside the CDR3, the full variable domain is KAGVTQTPRYLIKTRGQQVTLSCSPISGHRSVSWYQQTPGQGLQFLFEYFSETQRNKGNFPGRFSGRQFSNSRSEMNVSTLELGDSALYLCASSATGYNSPLHFGNGTRLTVT.

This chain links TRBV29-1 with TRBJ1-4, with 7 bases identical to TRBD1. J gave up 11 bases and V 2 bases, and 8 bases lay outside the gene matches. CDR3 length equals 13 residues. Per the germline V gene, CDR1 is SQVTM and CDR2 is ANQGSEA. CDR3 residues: CSVEKTGSRKLFF. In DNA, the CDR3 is TGCAGCGTTGAAAAGACAGGGTCGCGGAAACTGTTTTTT.

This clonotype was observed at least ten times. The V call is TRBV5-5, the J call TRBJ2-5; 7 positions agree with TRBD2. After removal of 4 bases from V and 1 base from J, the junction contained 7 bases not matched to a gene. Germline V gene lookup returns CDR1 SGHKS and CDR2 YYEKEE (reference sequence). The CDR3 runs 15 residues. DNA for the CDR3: TGTGCCAGCAGCCTACTGCCTAGCGGCCAAGAGACCCAGTACTTC. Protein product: CASSLLPSGQETQYF.

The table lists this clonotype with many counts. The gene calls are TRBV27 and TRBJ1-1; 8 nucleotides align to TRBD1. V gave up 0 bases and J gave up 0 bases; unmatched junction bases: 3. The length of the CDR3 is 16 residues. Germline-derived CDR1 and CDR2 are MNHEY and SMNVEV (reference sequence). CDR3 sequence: CASSLSGQAMNTEAFF. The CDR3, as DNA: TGTGCCAGCAGTTTATCGGGACAGGCCATGAACACTGAAGCTTTCTTT.